The present T cell receptor beta chain was sequenced within a study of shared clonotypes between healthy human individuals. The overall study: Three plates each covered CD4 naive and memory; CD8 naive two, CD8 memory one.

Clones were read by immunoSEQ multiplex PCR, and TCRdb kept only the in-frame ones, dropping some. The sample lists over 2 million clones; 85% to 95% were seen once. The J segment lost 6 bases and the V segment lost 5 bases, leaving 7 bases of the junction unmatched. The CDR3 runs 14 residues. Germline V gives CDR1 WNHNN, CDR2 SYGVQD (reference sequence). A note on this clone: What it recognizes is unknown.

Study findings and constraints: Incompleteness in sorted-subset sequencing, despite large depth, was shown by rarefaction. As a rule, naive subsets had a larger estimated richness than memory subsets.

The receptor was isolated from a man aged 18 to 30 in good health. Some clones in this sample may be carry-over from other donors' samples. Sequenced sample: naive CD4+ T cells from PBMCs. Subset meaning: CD45RA+ positively selected. J is TRBJ2-1 and V is TRBV10-1, with TRBD2 matching 7 bases. CDR3 DNA: TGCGCCAGCAGTCCGGGACTACGATCCAATGAGCAGTTCTTC. This gives the protein CASSPGLRSNEQFF.